The rows below give T cell receptor beta chains drawn from one sample of a study of blood T cell repertoires in COVID-19. Measured with immunoSEQ multiplex PCR; TCRdb has only the in-frame clones, and not every one. Of about 40,000 clones in the sample, 75% to 90% are singletons; the top ten hold roughly 15%. Sequencing was done on a sample of peripheral blood. These TCRs come from a man aged 50 or older with active or convalescent COVID-19. CDR3s include the opening cysteine and the closing phenylalanine or tryptophan. The D gene is left open where the match is weak.

cdr3_aa,cdr3_length,d_call,v_call
CASSGGLAGGIETQYF,16,TRBD2,TRBV2
CASSLYQGAGKLFF,14,TRBD1,TRBV27
CASRTDDRNYGYTF,14,-,TRBV2
CASSLKPNYEQYF,13,-,TRBV27
CASSLGGIGRNQPQHF,16,-,TRBV28
CASSIPHGGAEDTQYF,16,TRBD2,TRBV19
CASREARGGEKLFF,14,-,TRBV6-5
CASSVHSGGGETQYF,15,TRBD2,TRBV9
CASSPRGQGRSNQPQHF,17,TRBD1,TRBV18
CASSLAGGSYEQYF,14,-,TRBV7-9
CASSAVLAGTDTQYF,15,-,TRBV7-9
CASSLYGVEGSDTQYF,16,-,TRBV5-1
CAWRYGQGYNEQFF,14,TRBD1,TRBV30
CAISGGTGSSYEQYF,15,TRBD1,TRBV10-3
CASGQESSYNSPLHF,15,TRBD1,TRBV9
CATSRESAGRRFNYGYTF,18,-,TRBV15
CAISEEGSYNSPLHF,15,-,TRBV10-3
CASSIGRNQPQHF,13,-,TRBV19
CASSLDARAVGGYTF,15,-,TRBV5-5
CASSETGSNQPQHF,14,-,TRBV10-2
CASSPRRTGGETQYF,15,TRBD1,TRBV3-1/TRBV3-2
CATSVQGAPDEKLFF,15,TRBD1,TRBV15